This TCR beta chain was recovered during a study of CXCR3-negative and CXCR3-positive naive CD8 T cells. General study findings and limits: Diversity ran similarly high across both naive subsets but far lower in memory CD8+ cells. Naive cells with CXCR3 showed TRB CDR3s that were more hydrophobic than those in CXCR3-negative naive cells.

In the case of this clonotype: Its antigen is undetermined.

All TRB cDNA libraries came from 5' RACE performed with UMI labels. After re-calling the 5' RACE reads, TCRdb lists one entry per CDR3 protein, DNA absent. This sample's table has roughly 120,000 distinct CDR3 sequences. The length of the CDR3 is 15 residues. The receptor's source is a human donor in good health. Some clones in this sample may be carry-over from other donors' samples. This rearrangement joins TRBV12-3 or TRBV12-4 to TRBJ2-5; TCRdb proposes TRBD2, but this gene call is untestable without DNA. Material for sequencing was naive CXCR3+ CD8+ T cells from blood. The subset denotes: CD45RO-CCR7+CD27+CD95- naive CD8+ T cells expressing CXCR3 (TNR3+). The CDR3 sequence: CASSTSPSGGETQYF.